One and the same sample provided the 5 T cell receptor beta chains below, sequenced in a study of blood T cell repertoires in COVID-19. Clones were read by immunoSEQ multiplex PCR, and TCRdb kept only the in-frame ones, dropping some. The sample holds 310,000 or so clones; 87% are singletons and the top ten take around 9.3%. The sample comprised PBMCs or T cells enriched from blood (not recorded which). Receptors were obtained from a woman under 30 who had recovered from COVID-19.

The chain recombines TRBV6-6 with TRBJ1-2, with a weak D call TRBD1 (5 bases). V was shortened by 3 bases and J by 2 bases, with 13 bases between the two germline ends. CDR1 and CDR2 from the germline V gene are MNHNY and SVGAGI (reference sequence). CDR3 length: 15 residues. The CDR3 region is CASSYGFDSNYGYTF. The DNA of the CDR3 is TGTGCCAGCAGTTATGGGTTTGACAGCAACTATGGCTACACCTTC.

The chain uses TRBV19 and TRBJ1-1; D not certain. Per germline, CDR1 LNHDA and CDR2 SQIVND (reference sequence). The CDR3 has 13 residues. V was pared by 5 bases and J by 4 bases, with 11 bases between. DNA for the CDR3: TGTGCCAGTAGTGCGGCTTTTGGCACTGAAGCTTTCTTT. Encoded protein: CASSAAFGTEAFF.

The CDR3 sequence: CASSFIDSGSTYEQYF. CDR3 bases: TGTGCCAGCAGTTTCATAGATAGCGGGTCCACCTACGAGCAGTACTTC. The J gene is TRBJ2-7, the V gene TRBV27; TRBD2 matches 7 bases. This CDR3 region has 16 residues. After removal of 3 bases from V and 2 bases from J, the junction contained 10 bases not matched to a gene. Germline CDR1 MNHEY, CDR2 SMNVEV (reference sequence).

The chain carries TRBV14 and TRBJ2-2, with TRBD2 matching 12 bases. Germline V gene sequence: CDR1 SGHDN, CDR2 FVKESK. The CDR3 contains 20 residues. The V gene end was trimmed by 0 bases and the J gene end by 2 bases; junction bases not matched to a gene: 10. In nucleotides, the CDR3 is TGTGCCAGCAGCCAAGATATCCGACTAGCGGGGGCGCTAAACACCGGGGAGCTGTTTTTT. Translating gives CASSQDIRLAGALNTGELFF.

By sample share, this clone is large. Other nucleotide sequences in the sample specify the same CDR3. DNA of the CDR3: TGTGCCAGCAGTTACGGAGGGGGCCGCGAGCAGTACTTC. Translation gives CASSYGGGREQYF. The rearrangement links TRBV6-5 to TRBJ2-7; TRBD1 is a possible D gene (7 bases). The length of the CDR3 is 13 residues. V shed 2 bases and J shed 6 bases, with 11 bases lying between them. The germline gives CDR1 MNHEY, CDR2 SVGAGI.